The entry that follows covers one T cell receptor (beta chain) sequence. Time point specified: pretreatment peripheral blood. This table comes from immunoSEQ multiplex PCR, and its TCRdb copy is limited to in-frame clones, with some not included. This sample has 54,000 or so clones, with roughly 80% found just once. These data originate in a study of PD-L1 blockade in urothelial cancer. The receptor was isolated from a man aged 45-65 years with urothelial cancer. The input for sequencing was PBMCs, taken around atezolizumab (anti-PD-L1) treatment.

CDR3 sequence (DNA): TGTGCCAGCAGTTTACTAGCGGGAGGGCCACACGAGCAGTACTTC. Its translation is CASSLLAGGPHEQYF. The V call is TRBV27, the J call TRBJ2-7; 12 nucleotides line up with TRBD2. This CDR3 is built from 15 residues. J lost 5 bases, V lost 2 bases, and 4 bases had no gene match. Germline CDR1 MNHEY, CDR2 SMNVEV (reference sequence).